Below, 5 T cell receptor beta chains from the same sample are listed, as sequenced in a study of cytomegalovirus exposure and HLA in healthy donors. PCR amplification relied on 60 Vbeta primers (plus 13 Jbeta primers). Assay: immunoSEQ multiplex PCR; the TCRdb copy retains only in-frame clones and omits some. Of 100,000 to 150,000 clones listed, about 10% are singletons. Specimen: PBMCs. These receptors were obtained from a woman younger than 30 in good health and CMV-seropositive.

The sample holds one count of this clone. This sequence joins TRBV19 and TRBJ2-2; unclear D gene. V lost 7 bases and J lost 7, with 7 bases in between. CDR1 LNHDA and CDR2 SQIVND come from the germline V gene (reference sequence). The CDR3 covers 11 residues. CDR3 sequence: CASNDIGELFF. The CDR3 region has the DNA TGTGCCAGTAATGACATCGGGGAGCTGTTTTTT.

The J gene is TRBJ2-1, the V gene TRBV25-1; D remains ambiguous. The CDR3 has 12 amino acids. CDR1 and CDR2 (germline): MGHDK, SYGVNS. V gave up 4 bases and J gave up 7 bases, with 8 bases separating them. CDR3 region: CASSARLNEQFF. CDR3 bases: TGTGCCAGCAGTGCCAGACTTAATGAGCAGTTCTTC. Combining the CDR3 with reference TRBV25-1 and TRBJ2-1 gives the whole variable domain EADIYQTPRYLVIGTGKKITLECSQTMGHDKMYWYQQDPGMELHLIHYSYGVNSTEKGDLSSESTVSRIRTEHFPLTLESARPSHTSQYLCASSARLNEQFFGPGTRLTVL.

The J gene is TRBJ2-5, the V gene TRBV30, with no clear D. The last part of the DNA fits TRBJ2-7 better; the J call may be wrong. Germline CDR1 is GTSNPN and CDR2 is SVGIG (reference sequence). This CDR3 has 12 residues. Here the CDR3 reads CAWSVESYEQYF. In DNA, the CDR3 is TGTGCCTGGAGTGTAGAGAGCTACGAGCAGTACTTC.

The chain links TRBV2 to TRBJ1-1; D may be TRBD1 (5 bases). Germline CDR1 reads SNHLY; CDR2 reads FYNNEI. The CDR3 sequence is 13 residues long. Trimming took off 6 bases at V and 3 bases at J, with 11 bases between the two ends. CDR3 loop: CASSLRGDTEAFF. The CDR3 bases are TGTGCCAGCAGCTTAAGGGGTGACACTGAAGCTTTCTTT.

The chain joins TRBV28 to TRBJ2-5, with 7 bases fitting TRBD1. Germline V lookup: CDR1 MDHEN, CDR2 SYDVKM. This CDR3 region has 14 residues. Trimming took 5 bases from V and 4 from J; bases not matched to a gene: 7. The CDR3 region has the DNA TGTGCCAGCAGTACTCCACAGGGGAGAGAGACCCAGTACTTC. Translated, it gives CASSTPQGRETQYF.